This T cell receptor (beta chain) comes out of a study of molecular identifiers for immune sequencing clone quantification. Points from the study as a whole: Clones above 20 RNA copies contained over 97% of effector molecules and under 1% of naive molecules.

Using 10%, 30% or 50% RNA, naive CD8 libraries were derived from around 20,000 to 1,000,000 sorted cells. Sorting was used to obtain naive CD8 T cells (CD8+CD4-CCR7+CD45RA+). The germline CDR1 and CDR2 sequences are MNHNY and SVGAGI (reference sequence). Germline trimming cut 4 bases from V and 8 bases from J; bases unmatched to any gene: 2. The CDR3 loop spans 13 amino acids. One entry per CDR3 protein results from TCRdb running MiXCR on the PCR reads. The repertoire holds about half a million distinct CDR3 sequences, less than 30% seen once, with about 0.75% in the top ten. This clonotype came up a few times. What it binds is not known.

The receptor comes from a human donor in good health. Some libraries in this study had Jurkat cell RNA spiked in. The sample taken for sequencing was naive CD8+ T cells from blood, with Jurkat cell RNA spiked in. Subset defined: FACS-sorted CD8+CD4-CCR7+CD45RA+ naive T cells. The chain employs TRBV6-6 and TRBJ1-4, with TRBD1 identical over 9 bases. The CDR3 sequence is CASSSDRGEKLFF. CDR3 DNA sequence: TGTGCCAGCAGTTCGGACAGGGGCGAAAAACTGTTTTTT.